These 26 T cell receptor beta chains were sequenced from one sample in a study of T cell changes during pregnancy in multiple sclerosis. Produced via immunoSEQ multiplex PCR; TCRdb's table is partial and in-frame only. The data contain 60,000 to 75,000 clones, approximately 91% of them singletons. The input for sequencing was peripheral blood, taken in the third trimester of pregnancy. The source is a female donor with multiple sclerosis, enrolled in a pregnancy study.

This clone was counted once. The chain has TRBV6-1 and TRBJ1-1; D not certain. Germline V gives CDR1 MNHNS, CDR2 SASEGT. Trimming stripped 7 bases from V and 2 bases from J, with 11 bases between. This CDR3 is 13 amino acids long. DNA for the CDR3: TGTGCCAGCAATTACATGTACAACACTGAAGCTTTCTTT. Its protein is CASNYMYNTEAFF.

V gene TRBV9 combines with J gene TRBJ2-5; D remains unclear. The CDR3 is made up of 14 amino acids. Trimming pared 0 bases from V and 1 base from J, leaving 7 bases between. Looked up from germline, CDR1 is SGDLS and CDR2 is YYNGEE. The CDR3 loop is CASSVGAVQETQYF. CDR3 sequence (DNA): TGTGCCAGCAGCGTAGGGGCAGTCCAAGAGACCCAGTACTTC.

V gene TRBV6-6 combines with J gene TRBJ1-2, with 8 bases fitting TRBD1. The J segment lost 4 bases and the V segment lost 5 bases, leaving 3 bases of the junction unmatched. There are 13 residues in the CDR3. In germline, CDR1 is MNHNY, CDR2 SVGAGI (reference sequence). The chain's CDR3 is CASSPDRAYGYTF. The CDR3 DNA sequence: TGTGCCAGCAGTCCGGACAGGGCCTATGGCTACACCTTC.

This chain connects TRBV7-2 to TRBJ1-1, with D unclear. The CDR3 is 12 amino acids. CDR1 is SGHTA and CDR2 is FQGNSA in the germline V gene. Between the trimmed V and J ends, which lost 3 bases and 10 bases, there was a span of 12 bases. CDR3 residues: CASSLMATGAFF. In DNA, the CDR3 is TGTGCCAGCAGCTTGATGGCGACGGGAGCTTTCTTT.

This chain joins TRBV6-6 and TRBJ1-1, with 8 bases lining up with TRBD1. The CDR3 has 14 amino acids. CDR1 MNHNY and CDR2 SVGAGI come from the germline V gene (reference sequence). The J segment lost 4 bases and the V segment lost 7 bases, leaving 8 bases of the junction unmatched. The CDR3 DNA reads as TGTGCCAGCACCGAGACAGGGGCGAGCACTGAAGCTTTCTTT. This codes for CASTETGASTEAFF.

J is TRBJ2-4 and V is TRBV7-8; D is perhaps TRBD1 (7 bases). The CDR3 extends over 15 amino acids. V was clipped by 0 bases and J by 7 bases, with 13 bases between them. Germline CDR1 reads SGHVS; CDR2 reads FQNEAQ. CDR3 sequence: CASSLAEGAWNIQYF. CDR3 sequence (DNA): TGTGCCAGCAGCTTAGCGGAGGGGGCGTGGAACATTCAGTACTTC. The full variable domain, with the rest looked up from reference TRBV7-8 and TRBJ2-4, is GAGVSQSPRYKVAKRGQDVALRCDPISGHVSLFWYQQALGQGPEFLTYFQNEAQLDKSGLPSDRFFAERPEGSVSTLKIQRTQQEDSAVYLCASSLAEGAWNIQYFGAGTRLSVL.

The chain is built from TRBV9 and TRBJ2-2, with a tentative D call TRBD2 (6 bases). Germline V gene data show CDR1 as SGDLS and CDR2 as YYNGEE. V lost 3 bases to trimming and J lost 7 bases, with 25 bases between them. The CDR3 extends over 18 amino acids. CDR3 in DNA: TGTGCCAGCAGCGATTCTCTTTCCGGGGCTACGGGGGACGGGGAGCTGTTTTTT. It encodes CASSDSLSGATGDGELFF.

The chain links TRBV6-6 to TRBJ2-5, with 8 nucleotides matching TRBD2. The CDR3 spans 14 residues. The junction had 6 bases not matched to a gene; V was cut back by 7 bases and J by 2 bases. Per the germline V gene, CDR1 is MNHNY and CDR2 is SVGAGI (reference sequence). The CDR3: CASIHRGGQETQYF. The CDR3 coding sequence is TGTGCCAGCATCCACCGGGGGGGGCAAGAGACCCAGTACTTC.

This chain links TRBV5-4 with TRBJ2-7; 9 bases fit TRBD2. There are 14 residues in the CDR3. Germline CDR1 SGHNT, CDR2 YYREEE (reference sequence). V dropped 4 bases and J dropped 7; count of bases not matched to a gene: 9. The CDR3 bases are TGTGCCAGCAGCCTGCCCGAGCGGGGGGAAGAGCAGTACTTC. Translated: CASSLPERGEEQYF. Drawing the rest from reference TRBV5-4 and TRBJ2-7, the complete variable domain is ETGVTQSPTHLIKTRGQQVTLRCSSQSGHNTVSWYQQALGQGPQFIFQYYREEENGRGNFPPRFSGLQFPNYSSELNVNALELDDSALYLCASSLPERGEEQYFGPGTRLTVT.

CDR3: CASIWGGAPGNSPLHF. CDR3 DNA sequence: TGTGCCAGCATCTGGGGGGGGGCGCCGGGGAATTCACCCCTCCACTTT. The V gene is TRBV28, the J gene TRBJ1-6; D is perhaps TRBD1 (6 bases). Germline V gene data show CDR1 as MDHEN and CDR2 as SYDVKM. The CDR3 has 16 residues. V lost 7 bases, J lost 7 bases, and 20 bases lay in between.

This chain links TRBV2 with TRBJ1-4; 7 positions match TRBD1. V lost 7 bases, J lost 8 bases, and 10 bases stayed unmatched. This CDR3 is built from 14 residues. Germline V gene data show CDR1 as SNHLY and CDR2 as FYNNEI. DNA of the CDR3: TGTGCCAGCAATGGGAGACAGGGATGGGAAAAACTGTTTTTT. It translates to CASNGRQGWEKLFF.

The CDR3, as DNA: TGCGCCAGCAGCCCTCGGACAGGGGTTCTCGCAACTAATGAAAAACTGTTTTTT. This encodes CASSPRTGVLATNEKLFF. The V and J genes are TRBV5-1 and TRBJ1-4; 9 bases are shared with TRBD1. CDR1 is SGHRS, CDR2 YFSETQ, per germline. The ends lost 4 bases at V and 0 bases at J; junction bases unmatched: 10. The length of the CDR3 is 18 residues. The full variable domain, completed using reference TRBV5-1 and TRBJ1-4, is KAGVTQTPRYLIKTRGQQVTLSCSPISGHRSVSWYQQTPGQGLQFLFEYFSETQRNKGNFPGRFSGRQFSNSRSEMNVSTLELGDSALYLCASSPRTGVLATNEKLFFGSGTQLSVL.

The chain uses TRBV7-6 and TRBJ1-1, with D possibly TRBD1 on 6 matching bases. The V end was cut by 5 bases, the J end by 0 bases, with 16 bases between. The CDR3 has 16 amino acids. Germline V gene lookup returns CDR1 SGHVS and CDR2 FNYEAQ. CDR3 region: CASSPKRGGLNTEAFF. The CDR3 DNA follows: TGTGCCAGCAGCCCCAAGAGGGGGGGACTGAACACTGAAGCTTTCTTT. Full variable domain (missing parts from reference TRBV7-6 and TRBJ1-1): GAGVSQSPRYKVTKRGQDVALRCDPISGHVSLYWYRQALGQGPEFLTYFNYEAQQDKSGLPNDRFSAERPEGSISTLTIQRTEQRDSAMYRCASSPKRGGLNTEAFFGQGTRLTVV.

The chain recombines TRBV19 with TRBJ1-4, with D perhaps matching TRBD1 (6 bases). The V end was cut by 5 bases, the J end by 6 bases, with 16 bases between. Germline V CDR1 and CDR2: LNHDA, SQIVND (reference sequence). The CDR3 totals 15 residues. This CDR3 reads CASSARTEVDEKLFF. In nucleotides, the CDR3 is TGTGCCAGTAGTGCAAGGACAGAGGTTGATGAAAAACTGTTTTTT.

This clone was seen just once. The chain recombines TRBV11-3 with TRBJ2-3; TRBD2 matches at 13 bases. The germline CDR1 and CDR2 sequences are SGHNT and YENEEA. V shed 1 base, J shed 0 bases, and the junction held 4 bases outside the gene matches. The CDR3 covers 18 residues. The CDR3 loop is CASSLGTSGGESTDTQYF. The CDR3 coding sequence is TGTGCCAGCAGCTTAGGCACTAGCGGGGGGGAAAGCACAGATACGCAGTATTTT.

The J gene is TRBJ1-2, the V gene TRBV5-4; tentatively, D is TRBD1 (6 bases). This CDR3 is built from 17 residues. Germline V gene data show CDR1 as SGHNT and CDR2 as YYREEE (reference sequence). Trimming cost V 2 bases and J 6 bases, with 23 bases left between them. In nucleotides, the CDR3 is TGTGCCAGCAGCTTTCCCGGACAGTCGGCCGAGGTCCATGGCTACACCTTC. Translated, it gives CASSFPGQSAEVHGYTF. The full variable domain, in which reference TRBV5-4 and TRBJ1-2 provide the parts outside the CDR3, is ETGVTQSPTHLIKTRGQQVTLRCSSQSGHNTVSWYQQALGQGPQFIFQYYREEENGRGNFPPRFSGLQFPNYSSELNVNALELDDSALYLCASSFPGQSAEVHGYTFGSGTRLTVV.

The J gene is TRBJ2-7, the V gene TRBV5-1; D remains ambiguous. Germline loops: CDR1 SGHRS, CDR2 YFSETQ. The V gene lost 0 bases and the J gene lost 4 bases, with 5 bases spanning the gap. The CDR3 contains 12 residues. The CDR3 DNA follows: TGCGCCAGCAGCTTGGTCGAGTACGAGCAGTACTTC. Its translation: CASSLVEYEQYF.

This sequence joins TRBV4-3 and TRBJ1-5; D uncertain. The CDR3 loop spans 15 amino acids. Per the germline V gene, CDR1 is LGHNA and CDR2 is YSLEER. V was trimmed by 4 bases and J by 8 bases, leaving 18 bases between them. The CDR3 loop reads CASSPEQFPGEPQHF. The CDR3 nucleotides are TGCGCCAGCAGCCCGGAACAGTTTCCTGGTGAGCCCCAGCATTTT.

The CDR3 region is CASSLQAWEGYTF. CDR3 bases: TGCGCCAGCAGCTTGCAGGCCTGGGAGGGCTACACCTTC. The rearrangement uses TRBV5-1 and TRBJ1-2; D not certain. The CDR3 extends over 13 amino acids. V shed 1 base and J shed 8 bases, with 12 bases lying between them. Germline CDR1 and CDR2: SGHRS and YFSETQ.

The chain links TRBV11-2 to TRBJ1-1, with a tentative D call TRBD1 (5 bases). V was clipped by 5 bases and J by 1 base, with 14 bases between them. This CDR3 has 15 residues. Germline CDR1 and CDR2: SGHAT and FQNNGV. The CDR3 DNA sequence: TGTGCCAGCAGCCCCCGAAGGGGCCAGAACACTGAAGCTTTCTTT. Translated, it gives CASSPRRGQNTEAFF.

The chain is built from TRBV5-1 and TRBJ1-2; 10 nucleotides match TRBD1. Germline V lookup: CDR1 SGHRS, CDR2 YFSETQ. The CDR3 length is 14 residues. Trimming cost V 3 bases and J 8 bases; bases outside gene matches: 7. CDR3 amino acids: CASSWDRGVEGYTF. CDR3 in DNA: TGCGCCAGCAGCTGGGACAGGGGAGTGGAAGGCTACACCTTC.

The rearrangement uses TRBV7-2 and TRBJ2-7; D is uncertain. CDR3 length equals 11 residues. CDR1 SGHTA and CDR2 FQGNSA come from the germline V gene. Trimming took off 2 bases at V and 9 bases at J, with 8 bases between the two ends. CDR3 sequence (DNA): TGTGCCAGCAGCTTAAATATGTGGCAGTACTTC. Translating it yields CASSLNMWQYF.

The genes are TRBV7-2 and TRBJ2-1; TRBD1 is a possible D gene (8 bases). The CDR3 is made up of 15 amino acids. The V end was cut by 1 base, the J end by 3 bases, with 10 bases between. The germline CDR1 and CDR2 sequences are SGHTA and FQGNSA. CDR3: CASSLDRGGYNEQFF. Written as DNA, the CDR3 is TGTGCCAGCAGCTTAGACAGGGGGGGCTACAATGAGCAGTTCTTC.

This rearrangement joins TRBV4-1 to TRBJ2-4; the D gene is possibly TRBD2 (5 bases). Germline V gene lookup returns CDR1 MGHRA and CDR2 YSYEKL. This CDR3 comprises 14 residues. The V and J ends lost 0 bases and 9 bases respectively, with 12 bases between them. The CDR3 region is CASSQDPRDRIQYF. The CDR3 DNA sequence: TGCGCCAGCAGCCAAGATCCCCGGGATCGCATTCAGTACTTC.

This chain uses TRBV4-2 with TRBJ2-1, with D possibly being TRBD2 (6 bases). In germline, CDR1 is LGHNA, CDR2 YNFKEQ. Trimming left V 4 bases short and J 6 bases short, with 16 bases between. The CDR3 has 15 residues. The CDR3 nucleotides read TGTGCCAGCAGCCTCAGCCGGGACTCCACCAATGAGCAGTTCTTC. Translated: CASSLSRDSTNEQFF.

The chain carries TRBV27 and TRBJ2-6; maybe TRBD1 (5 bases). Germline values: CDR1 MNHEY, CDR2 SMNVEV (reference sequence). CDR3 length: 16 residues. V gave up 3 bases and J gave up 2 bases, with 11 bases separating them. The CDR3 reads CASSFSGATGANVLTF. CDR3 coding DNA: TGTGCCAGCAGTTTTAGTGGGGCGACTGGGGCCAACGTCCTGACTTTC. Full variable domain (rest looked up from reference TRBV27 and TRBJ2-6): EAQVTQNPRYLITVTGKKLTVTCSQNMNHEYMSWYRQDPGLGLRQIYYSMNVEVTDKGDVPEGYKVSRKEKRNFPLILESPSPNQTSLYFCASSFSGATGANVLTFGAGSRLTVL.